This T cell receptor beta chain was identified during a study of cytotoxic CD8 clonotypes in ibrutinib-treated CLL (dated by TCRdb to about 2021). Notes on the research overall: The cohort had 11 relapsed/refractory and around 15 treatment-naive patients; 17 to 18 were IGHV unmutated. Longitudinal samples were obtainable from about 30% of the roughly 86 participants in the trial. Patients were still on ibrutinib when every remission and progressive disease sample was collected. An average of around 250,000 productive templates and 94,082 productive rearrangements was obtained per sample. The response samples were drawn at a median of roughly eleven months into treatment, with a range of about 6 to 40 months. Responses were partial in 24 patients and complete in 2; after median 68 months follow-up, approximately 15 stayed in remission and some twelve progressed. Cryopreserved peripheral blood mononuclear cells were obtained prior to treatment, at the time of response, and at either disease progression or sustained remission. The full study reports these points: At baseline, clonality was higher than in age-matched healthy donors and showed a strong correlation with circulating CD8+ T-cell counts. Clonality increased at ibrutinib response, stayed stable in sustained remission, and fell back toward baseline at progression. Public clonotypes were found to be uncommon and were observed to contract or remain stable during treatment; the increase in clonality was shown to reflect expansion of private clonotypes at ibrutinib response. Sampling times were not matched between patients in sustained remission and patients whose disease was progressing, and lymph node repertoires were not examined.

With regard to this clone: Its antigen specificity is not known. No much larger clone is present one base from it, and per-base qualities are unavailable.

Each clonotype received, on average, around 10x coverage in deep resolution sequencing performed on a MiSeq, where the target depth lay between 1 in 1 million and 1 in 200,000 T cells. The immunoSEQ hsTCRB Kit was used to generate TCR beta libraries. Turning to the authors' computational methods: The data were analyzed with ImmunoSEQ Analyzer and ImmunoSEQ Data Assistant, and V, D and J gene assignments followed IMGT definitions. Clonality, which ranges from 0 to 1, was calculated as one minus the normalized Shannon entropy of productive rearrangement frequencies. Only overrepresented clonotypes making up at least 0.05% of the repertoire of each patient were included in the public clonotype analysis. Roughly 12 age-matched healthy donor repertoires from immuneACCESS were used as controls for clonality. Imported from immuneACCESS, the table was reduced by TCRdb to in-frame sequences with V and J called. These copies leave out some clones; in studies compared against another copy, an unresolved V gene accounts for under half, and the cause of the remainder is not known. V and J calls and clone size come straight from that table; D and trimming were deduced from the DNA. The sample has 160,000 or so clones on record, roughly 86% of them singletons. Roughly 2% of the sample is taken by the ten largest.

The meaning of the sample's time point label: 12 months on ibrutinib. For TCR beta library preparation, roughly 2 micrograms of genomic DNA were extracted from the cryopreserved PBMCs. Longitudinal blood samples from CLL patients receiving ibrutinib monotherapy were subjected to high-throughput TCR beta sequencing. Patients were enrolled in a phase 2 open-label single-center ibrutinib monotherapy trial. Its CDR3 holds 11 amino acids, cysteine through phenylalanine. The sequence is cut down to CDR3 DNA, 33 bases in frame from base 1. V gives up 6 bases and J gives up 10 bases, and the segment between their germline ends measures 10 bases. Taken from the germline V gene (reference sequence), the CDR1 and CDR2 loops are MNHEY and SMNVEV.

This TCR came from a human donor with chronic lymphocytic leukemia. The chain is assembled from TRBV27 and TRBJ2-1; 5 matching bases give a weak D call of TRBD2. Material: PBMCs, obtained after 12 months of ibrutinib treatment. CDR3 protein: CASRISGEQFF. The DNA is TGTGCCAGCAGAATTTCGGGGGAGCAGTTCTTC.